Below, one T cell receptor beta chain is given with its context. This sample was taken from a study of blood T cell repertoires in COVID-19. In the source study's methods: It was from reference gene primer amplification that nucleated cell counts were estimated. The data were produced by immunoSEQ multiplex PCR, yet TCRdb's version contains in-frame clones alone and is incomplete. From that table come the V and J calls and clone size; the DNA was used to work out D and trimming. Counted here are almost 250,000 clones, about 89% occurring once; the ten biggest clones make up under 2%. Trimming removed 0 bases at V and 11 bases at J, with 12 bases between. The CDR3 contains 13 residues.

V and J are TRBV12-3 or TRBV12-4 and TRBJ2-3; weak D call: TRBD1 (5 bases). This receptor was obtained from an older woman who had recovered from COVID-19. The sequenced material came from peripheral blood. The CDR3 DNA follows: TGTGCCAGCAGTTTAGCCTCCTCAGGGAAGCAGTATTTT. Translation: CASSLASSGKQYF.